The 8 T cell receptor beta chains given below trace back to one sample, sequenced in a study of shared clonotypes between healthy human individuals (dated by TCRdb to the early 2020s). The library was prepared using the immunoSEQ multiplex PCR assay. TCRdb provides this immuneACCESS table in a form limited to in-frame rearrangements. Some clones are lacking; in checked studies, under half of them reflect an unresolved V gene, and why the rest are absent is not known. In all, the sample holds 2 million to 2.5 million clones, and over 90% of those were seen once. The ten largest make up under 0.45% of the sample. Sequenced sample: naive CD4+ T cells from PBMCs. The cell subset or site tag for this specimen amounts to: CD45RA+ positively selected. These TCRs come from a man aged 18 to 29 in good health. Some clones in this sample may be carry-over from other donors' samples.

The V call is TRBV28, the J call TRBJ2-5, with D tentatively TRBD1 or TRBD2 (5 bases each). Germline lookup yields CDR1 MDHEN and CDR2 SYDVKM. The ends were cut back, 6 bases at V and 1 base at J, with 15 bases in the middle. This CDR3 region has 15 residues. DNA for the CDR3: TGTGCCAGCAGCTTCAGTCTCGGGGCCCAAGAGACCCAGTACTTC. Its protein is CASSFSLGAQETQYF.

V is TRBV6-1 and J is TRBJ2-5, with D tentatively TRBD1 or TRBD2 (6 bases each). The germline V gene has CDR1 MNHNS and CDR2 SASEGT. The CDR3 is 16 residues long. V lost 2 bases and J lost 4, with 17 bases in between. This CDR3 is CASSETGWWGAETQYF. CDR3 nucleotides: TGTGCCAGCAGTGAAACAGGATGGTGGGGGGCAGAGACCCAGTACTTC.

This clone was detected once. The chain is built from TRBV7-9 and TRBJ2-7; tentatively, D is TRBD1 (5 bases). Germline CDR1 is SEHNR and CDR2 is FQNEAQ (reference sequence). Trimming removed 5 bases at V and 2 bases at J, with 16 bases between. This CDR3 is 15 amino acids long. The CDR3 sequence: CASSLKTVGTYEQYF. The CDR3 nucleotides are TGTGCCAGCAGCCTAAAGACAGTTGGAACCTACGAGCAGTACTTC.

V gene TRBV5-6 combines with J gene TRBJ2-4; 10 bases fit TRBD1. The CDR3 is 18 amino acids. V lost 1 base to trimming and J lost 1 base; unmatched junction nucleotides: 8. Germline-derived CDR1 and CDR2 are SGHDT and YYEEEE. CDR3 DNA sequence: TGTGCCAGCAGCTTGTGGGGGACAGGGGCGAGGGCCAAAAACATTCAGTACTTC. It codes for CASSLWGTGARAKNIQYF. Variable domain in full (rest from reference TRBV5-6 and TRBJ2-4): DAGVTQSPTHLIKTRGQQVTLRCSPKSGHDTVSWYQQALGQGPQFIFQYYEEEERQRGNFPDRFSGHQFPNYSSELNVNALLLGDSALYLCASSLWGTGARAKNIQYFGAGTRLSVL.

The chain joins TRBV6-5 to TRBJ1-5; possible D gene TRBD1, 5 bases. Between the trimmed V and J ends, which lost 7 bases and 7 bases, there was a span of 11 bases. Germline V CDR1 and CDR2: MNHEY, SVGAGI. This CDR3 is 12 amino acids long. CDR3 loop: CASNDRVQPQHF. In DNA, the CDR3 is TGTGCCAGCAATGACAGAGTACAGCCCCAGCATTTT.

The J gene is TRBJ1-3, the V gene TRBV19; D is perhaps TRBD1 (5 bases). V lost 3 bases and J lost 4, with 13 bases in between. This CDR3 is 15 amino acids long. Germline V gene lookup returns CDR1 LNHDA and CDR2 SQIVND (reference sequence). CDR3 DNA sequence: TGTGCCAGTAGTATCACAGCAGGGCTCGGAAACACCATATATTTT. This encodes CASSITAGLGNTIYF.

Comments on this clone: The sample has other DNA sequences that encode this CDR3 too. The chain joins TRBV4-1 to TRBJ1-3, with D possibly TRBD1 on 5 matching bases. Germline-derived CDR1 and CDR2 are MGHRA and YSYEKL. V was trimmed by 6 bases and J by 0 bases, leaving 12 bases between them. This CDR3 is built from 15 residues. CDR3 amino acids: CASSRTGTSGNTIYF. CDR3 DNA: TGCGCCAGCAGTCGTACAGGTACCTCTGGAAACACCATATATTTT.

Comments on this clone: At the DNA level, this CDR3 is encoded by other sequences in the same sample as well. The chain joins TRBV7-2 to TRBJ2-1; D unresolved. Trimming took off 0 bases at V and 7 bases at J, with 10 bases between the two ends. Germline V gives CDR1 SGHTA, CDR2 FQGNSA. CDR3 length: 14 amino acids. The CDR3 reads CASSLARPVNEQFF. In nucleotides, the CDR3 is TGTGCCAGCAGCTTAGCTCGGCCAGTAAATGAGCAGTTCTTC. Together with reference TRBV7-2 and TRBJ2-1, the CDR3 gives the full variable domain: GAGVSQSPSNKVTEKGKDVELRCDPISGHTALYWYRQSLGQGLEFLIYFQGNSAPDKSGLPSDRFSAERTGGSVSTLTIQRTQQEDSAVYLCASSLARPVNEQFFGPGTRLTVL.